These T cell receptor beta chains were read from a single sample in a study of T cells after yellow fever vaccination. TCRdb re-called the 5' RACE reads through MiXCR, storing one row per CDR3 protein. The data show about 240,000 distinct CDR3 sequences, roughly 7.2% seen once. The input for sequencing was CD4+ T cells sorted from PBMCs, taken 15 days after the yellow fever booster vaccination. The source of these receptors is a young man who received the YFV17D yellow fever vaccine. Each CDR3 is given with its conserved first and last residue. D genes are given only for firm matches. Not all rows give a size; the values are once, few, many and, for expanded clones, a class.

clone_size	cdr3_length	d_call	v_call	j_call	cdr3_aa	cdr3_nt
NA	12	TRBD1	TRBV7-9	TRBJ2-7	CASSRPGQGLYF	TGTGCCAGCAGTCGACCGGGACAGGGGCTGTACTTC
NA	14	TRBD1	TRBV4-1	TRBJ1-4	CASSQEGTGLKLFF	TGCGCCAGCAGCCAAGAGGGGACAGGGTTAAAACTGTTTTTT
many	13	NA	TRBV6-2/TRBV6-3	TRBJ1-1	CASINEGSTEAFF	TGTGCCAGCATTAACGAGGGTAGCACTGAAGCTTTCTTT
NA	16	TRBD1	TRBV7-3	TRBJ2-2	CASSAPGQGSTGELFF	TGTGCCAGCAGCGCGCCGGGACAGGGATCTACCGGGGAGCTGTTTTTT
many	16	TRBD2	TRBV20-1	TRBJ2-3	CSASRLAGVTADTQYF	TGCAGTGCTAGCCGACTAGCGGGTGTCACAGCAGATACGCAGTATTTT
many	13	NA	TRBV11-3	TRBJ2-3	CASSLGPTDTQYF	TGTGCCAGCAGCTTAGGACCCACAGATACGCAGTATTTT
many	15	TRBD2	TRBV5-1	TRBJ2-1	CASSATSGRINEQFF	TGCGCCAGCAGCGCTACTAGCGGGAGAATAAATGAGCAGTTCTTC
few	16	TRBD2	TRBV10-3	TRBJ2-7	CAISESSGSQSYEQYF	TGTGCCATCAGTGAGTCGAGCGGGAGTCAGTCCTACGAGCAGTACTTC
NA	16	TRBD2	TRBV20-1	TRBJ2-3	CCARKSGRAAGDTQYF	TGCTGTGCTAGAAAGAGCGGGAGGGCTGCCGGTGATACGCAGTATTTT
few	12	TRBD2	TRBV20-1	TRBJ2-1	CSATSGRNEQFF	TGCAGTGCAACTAGCGGGAGGAATGAGCAGTTCTTC
many	14	NA	TRBV9	TRBJ2-1	CASSVTGWENEQFF	TGTGCCAGCAGCGTAACAGGATGGGAGAATGAGCAGTTCTTC
NA	13	TRBD1	TRBV7-3	TRBJ2-7	CASSSEGAYEQYF	TGTGCCAGCAGCTCCGAGGGGGCGTACGAGCAGTACTTC
NA	15	NA	TRBV5-1	TRBJ1-1	CASSFETLDFSGAFF	TGCGCCAGCAGCTTTGAGACACTCGATTTTTCGGGAGCTTTCTTT
few	12	NA	TRBV5-6	TRBJ2-3	CASSSGVITQYF	TGTGCCAGCAGTTCAGGGGTAATTACGCAGTATTTT
many	15	TRBD1	TRBV12-3/TRBV12-4	TRBJ1-2	CASRPDRGRTYGYTF	TGTGCCAGCAGACCCGACAGGGGGCGTACCTATGGCTACACCTTC
many	14	NA	TRBV10-3	TRBJ2-2	CAVRLGQNTGELFF	TGTGCCGTCCGGTTGGGACAGAACACCGGGGAGCTGTTTTTT
NA	15	NA	TRBV4-3	TRBJ1-2	CASSQGFVLGYGYTF	TGCGCCAGCAGCCAAGGTTTCGTCCTAGGGTATGGCTACACCTTC
many	17	TRBD2	TRBV4-3	TRBJ2-5	CASSRDWLAGVKETQYF	TGCGCCAGCAGTCGTGATTGGCTAGCGGGAGTTAAGGAGACCCAGTACTTC
NA	14	TRBD1	TRBV15	TRBJ2-3	CATKTRGPTDTQYF	TGTGCCACCAAGACCAGGGGGCCGACAGATACGCAGTATTTT
NA	17	TRBD2	TRBV7-3	TRBJ2-5	CASRITWNRTSWETQYF	TGTGCCAGCAGAATAACGTGGAATAGGACTAGCTGGGAGACCCAGTACTTC